These 24 T cell receptor beta chains came from one sample sequenced in a study of blood T cell repertoires in COVID-19. Here immunoSEQ multiplex PCR was the method, and the copy in TCRdb shows in-frame clones only, minus some. Of some 54,000 clones listed, about 91% are singletons. Sample: peripheral blood. The receptors were gathered from a man in his sixties with acute or convalescent COVID-19.

The chain has TRBV4-3 and TRBJ2-2, with 8 bases matching TRBD1. CDR1 and CDR2 from the germline V gene are LGHNA and YSLEER. This CDR3 has 16 amino acids. V lost 4 bases to trimming and J lost 7 bases; unmatched junction nucleotides: 11. The DNA of the CDR3 is TGCGCCAGCAGCCCCGGACAGGGCATTCTCCGCGGGGAGCTGTTTTTT. As protein: CASSPGQGILRGELFF.

The chain links TRBV5-1 to TRBJ2-4; weak D call: TRBD2 (6 bases). Germline-derived CDR1 and CDR2 are SGHRS and YFSETQ. The V end was cut by 1 base, the J end by 12 bases, with 11 bases between. The CDR3 totals 12 residues. DNA for the CDR3: TGCGCCAGCAGCTTGCCGGGAGAAAGTCAGTACTTC. It encodes CASSLPGESQYF.

The rearrangement uses TRBV6-5 and TRBJ1-3; weak D call: TRBD1 (5 bases). In germline, CDR1 is MNHEY, CDR2 SVGAGI. Trimming cost V 6 bases and J 1 base, with 7 bases left between them. The CDR3 covers 13 residues. For the CDR3, the DNA is TGTGCCAGCAGGGGACTTTCTGGAAACACCATATATTTT. Its protein product is CASRGLSGNTIYF.

The gene calls are TRBV28 and TRBJ2-3; D gene ambiguous. CDR1 is MDHEN, CDR2 SYDVKM, per germline. The CDR3 has 16 residues. V gave up 5 bases and J gave up 0 bases, with 15 bases separating them. CDR3 DNA sequence: TGTGCCAGCAGTCCCCCGCCTTACCAGAGCACAGATACGCAGTATTTT. This encodes CASSPPPYQSTDTQYF.

This chain links TRBV12-5 with TRBJ1-1, with D maybe TRBD1 (6 bases). The germline gives CDR1 LGHNT, CDR2 FRNRAP. This CDR3 has 17 residues. Trimming took 3 bases from V and 2 from J, leaving 19 bases between them. CDR3: CASGFGAFTGFNTEAFF. The CDR3 bases are TGTGCTAGTGGTTTCGGTGCCTTTACAGGGTTCAACACTGAAGCTTTCTTT.

The V call is TRBV2, the J call TRBJ2-6, with 8 bases lining up with TRBD1. The CDR3 contains 17 residues. Germline V gene lookup returns CDR1 SNHLY and CDR2 FYNNEI. With V trimmed by 4 bases and J by 1 base, 6 bases remained unmatched. CDR3 bases: TGTGCCAGCAGTGTGGACAGGGATAGTTCTGGGGCCAACGTCCTGACTTTC. Amino acid sequence: CASSVDRDSSGANVLTF.

V usage is TRBV19 and J usage is TRBJ2-3; 8 bases are a match to TRBD1. J was trimmed by 3 bases and V by 4 bases; bases with no gene match: 6. Per germline, CDR1 LNHDA and CDR2 SQIVND (reference sequence). The CDR3 consists of 15 residues. The CDR3: CASSTQTGVTDTQYF. DNA of the CDR3: TGTGCCAGTAGTACCCAGACAGGGGTGACAGATACGCAGTATTTT. Supplemented by reference TRBV19 and TRBJ2-3, the full variable domain reads DGGITQSPKYLFRKEGQNVTLSCEQNLNHDAMYWYRQDPGQGLRLIYYSQIVNDFQKGDIAEGYSVSREKKESFPLTVTSAQKNPTAFYLCASSTQTGVTDTQYFGPGTRLTVL.

V is TRBV6-2 or TRBV6-3 and J is TRBJ2-5; D possibly corresponds to TRBD1 (5 bases). The V gene's germline CDR1 is MNHEY and CDR2 SVGEGT. This CDR3 spans 16 amino acids. V dropped 2 bases and J dropped 5 bases, with 18 bases sitting between them. Here the CDR3 reads CASSYLNRVNRETQYF. The CDR3 DNA sequence: TGTGCCAGCAGTTACCTAAACCGGGTCAACAGGGAGACCCAGTACTTC.

The chain has TRBV20-1 and TRBJ2-7; D perhaps matches TRBD1 (6 bases). CDR3 length: 14 amino acids. Per germline, CDR1 DFQATT and CDR2 SNEGSKA (reference sequence). V was pared by 3 bases and J by 5 bases, with 17 bases between. For the CDR3, the DNA is TGCAGTGCTAGTGACACCAGGGGCCACGACGAGCAGTACTTC. Its translation: CSASDTRGHDEQYF.

The rearrangement uses TRBV23-1 and TRBJ1-6, with a tentative D call TRBD1 (5 bases). TRBV23-1 is classed as an ORF, of uncertain function. The CDR3 covers 13 residues. The V end lost 2 bases, the J end lost 10 bases, and 9 bases lay between the germline ends. Here the CDR3 reads CASSQIGGSPLHF. In DNA, the CDR3 is TGCGCCAGCAGTCAAATCGGGGGGTCACCCCTCCACTTT.

The chain links TRBV10-2 to TRBJ2-7, with D uncertain. V was shortened by 0 bases and J by 3 bases, with 9 bases between the two germline ends. The germline V gene has CDR1 WSHSY and CDR2 SAAADI. The CDR3 loop spans 14 amino acids. CDR3 nucleotides: TGCGCCAGCAGTGAGTCGGCAGAGGTCTACGAGCAGTACTTC. Its translation is CASSESAEVYEQYF.

The rearrangement uses TRBV4-3 and TRBJ2-2; D is unclear. Germline V CDR1 and CDR2: LGHNA, YSLEER. V gave up 1 base and J gave up 0 bases, with 9 bases separating them. The CDR3 loop spans 16 amino acids. CDR3 sequence reads: CASSQGRLANTGELFF. The DNA for the CDR3 is TGCGCCAGCAGCCAAGGAAGACTCGCGAACACCGGGGAGCTGTTTTTT.

This sequence joins TRBV5-1 and TRBJ2-5; D is perhaps TRBD1 (6 bases). This CDR3 is 14 amino acids long. Germline V CDR1 and CDR2: SGHRS, YFSETQ. Deletions cut 0 bases from V and 5 bases from J, with 11 bases between. For the CDR3, the DNA is TGCGCCAGCAGCTTGGGGACAGTCCGGGAGACCCAGTACTTC. It is translated as CASSLGTVRETQYF.

This chain connects TRBV2 to TRBJ2-2; D remains ambiguous. The CDR3 loop spans 14 amino acids. The germline V gene has CDR1 SNHLY and CDR2 FYNNEI. Trimming took off 7 bases at V and 0 bases at J, with 9 bases between the two ends. CDR3: CASTGSSNTGELFF. CDR3 bases: TGTGCCAGCACAGGCAGCTCGAACACCGGGGAGCTGTTTTTT.

V gene TRBV29-1 combines with J gene TRBJ2-3; 7 bases line up with TRBD2. The ends lost 4 bases at V and 6 bases at J; junction bases unmatched: 10. Germline V lookup: CDR1 SQVTM, CDR2 ANQGSEA. The CDR3 spans 14 residues. CDR3 in DNA: TGCAGCGTTGGGCGGGAGCCCCTTTTCGATACGCAGTATTTT. Residues: CSVGREPLFDTQYF.

This clone occurred once. The V gene is TRBV6-5, the J gene TRBJ1-3, with a tentative D call TRBD1 (6 bases). The CDR3 runs 13 residues. Germline V gene data show CDR1 as MNHEY and CDR2 as SVGAGI. V lost 7 bases and J lost 0, with 7 bases in between. CDR3 nucleotide sequence: TGTGCCAGCAAGGGGGTCTCTGGAAACACCATATATTTT. Residues: CASKGVSGNTIYF.

The chain combines TRBV10-3 with TRBJ1-6, with D uncertain. This CDR3 has 14 amino acids. Trimming shortened V by 2 bases and J by 10 bases, and 12 bases separated the two germline ends. Germline lookup yields CDR1 ENHRY and CDR2 SYGVKD. The CDR3 loop is CAISEGGVSSPLHF. The CDR3 nucleotides read TGTGCCATCAGTGAGGGCGGGGTTAGCTCACCCCTCCACTTT.

The genes are TRBV6-5 and TRBJ1-5, with D maybe TRBD1 (5 bases). There are 14 residues in the CDR3. V lost 2 bases and J lost 6, with 11 bases in between. From germline, CDR1 is MNHEY and CDR2 SVGAGI. CDR3 DNA: TGTGCCAGCAGTTACGGGGGGGTGTCTCAGCCCCAGCATTTT. Protein sequence: CASSYGGVSQPQHF.

The chain combines TRBV5-1 with TRBJ1-6, with 11 bases matching TRBD1. Germline-derived CDR1 and CDR2 are SGHRS and YFSETQ. J lost 8 bases, V lost 4 bases, and 8 bases had no gene match. CDR3 length equals 16 residues. The CDR3 reads CASSESGTGGHSPLHF. The CDR3 nucleotides read TGCGCCAGCAGCGAGTCCGGGACAGGGGGTCATTCACCCCTCCACTTT.

The gene calls are TRBV11-3 and TRBJ1-1, with 11 bases fitting TRBD1. Germline CDR1 is SGHNT and CDR2 is YENEEA. There are 14 residues in the CDR3. Unmatched junction bases numbered 5, after V lost 7 bases and J lost 4 bases. Here the CDR3 reads CASNPGTGGTEAFF. As DNA, the CDR3 is TGTGCCAGCAACCCCGGGACAGGGGGCACTGAAGCTTTCTTT.

The J gene is TRBJ1-4, the V gene TRBV7-2; TRBD1 might be the D (5 bases). The CDR3 contains 15 residues. CDR1 and CDR2 (germline): SGHTA, FQGNSA. The ends were cut back, 1 base at V and 1 base at J, with 7 bases in the middle. This CDR3 reads CASSLVGVTNEKLFF. The CDR3 bases are TGTGCCAGCAGCTTAGTAGGGGTAACTAATGAAAAACTGTTTTTT.

The chain carries TRBV19 and TRBJ1-6; tentative D call: TRBD1 (5 bases). Per the germline V gene, CDR1 is LNHDA and CDR2 is SQIVND (reference sequence). The CDR3 runs 13 residues. The ends were cut back, 10 bases at V and 8 bases at J, with 15 bases in the middle. This CDR3 reads CATSFLGDSPLHF. As DNA, the CDR3 is TGTGCCACTTCATTTTTAGGGGATTCACCCCTCCACTTT.

V and J are TRBV18 and TRBJ2-5; TRBD1 aligns across 9 bases. V was pared by 0 bases and J by 7 bases, with 9 bases of the junction left unmatched. This CDR3 region has 16 residues. Per germline, CDR1 KGHSH and CDR2 LQKENI. CDR3 coding DNA: TGTGCCAGCTCACCACCGGGACAGGGAGGCATGGGGACCCAGTACTTC. Protein product: CASSPPGQGGMGTQYF.

CDR3 protein: CATRDRGTGNTIYF. CDR3 in DNA: TGTGCCACTCGCGACAGGGGCACTGGAAACACCATATATTTT. This rearrangement joins TRBV19 to TRBJ1-3; 8 bases are a match to TRBD1. Germline CDR1 LNHDA, CDR2 SQIVND (reference sequence). V lost 10 bases to trimming and J lost 2 bases; unmatched junction nucleotides: 7. The CDR3 spans 14 residues.